This TCR beta chain was retrieved from a study of prognosis after radiotherapy for stage I lung cancer. From genomic DNA, TCR beta CDR3 was amplified by two-round multiplex PCR. Amplification in first-round PCR relied on primers specific to each TRBV and TRBJ gene. TCRdb used MiXCR to reprocess the multiplex PCR reads, holding one entry per CDR3 protein. The sample records 31,000 or so distinct CDR3 sequences, around 48% being singletons. The CDR3 covers 16 residues. Germline V lookup: CDR1 SGHVS, CDR2 FQNEAQ. V dropped 2 bases and J dropped 2; count of bases not matched to a gene: 3. The sequence was collected from a donor over 45 with non-small cell lung cancer. The material was PBMCs, obtained before or after stereotactic body radiation therapy (not recorded which). V usage is TRBV7-8 and J usage is TRBJ2-3; 11 bases align to TRBD2. The CDR3 sequence: CASSLTSGGFTDTQYF. The DNA for the CDR3 is TGTGCCAGCAGCTTAACTAGCGGGGGATTCACAGATACGCAGTATTTT.